This T cell receptor (beta chain) was retrieved from a study of T cell repertoires in cytomegalovirus infection. Study-level information: It can be stated that public TCR beta signatures indicated CMV infection as well as a matching HLA type.

Regarding this clonotype: The antigen is unknown.

TCRdb redid the calling of the reads with MiXCR, one entry per CDR3 protein. The sample carries approximately 110,000 distinct CDR3 sequences, about 30% recorded once. Study-wide points: Frequencies of public TCR beta families were cumulated, and this identified carriers of CMV plus the relevant HLA. CMV-specific HLA-C-restricted TCR beta clonotypes dominated the ex vivo response.

The CDR3 covers 16 residues. V lost 0 bases to trimming and J lost 6 bases, with 16 bases between them. Germline V lookup: CDR1 SNHLY, CDR2 FYNNEI. The clonotype was recovered from a human donor in good health (CMV status not recorded). Some clones in this sample may be carry-over from other donors' samples. The specimen comprised CD8+ T cells from cultured PBMCs, sampled from culture after CMV antigen stimulation. The chain recombines TRBV2 with TRBJ2-3; D may be TRBD2 (6 bases). The CDR3 nucleotides read TGTGCCAGCAGTGAAGCGGGGACTTTATCTGGTGATACGCAGTATTTT. It encodes CASSEAGTLSGDTQYF. Variable domain in full (rest from reference TRBV2 and TRBJ2-3): EPEVTQTPSHQVTQMGQEVILRCVPISNHLYFYWYRQILGQKVEFLVSFYNNEISEKSEIFDDQFSVERPDGSNFTLKIRSTKLEDSAMYFCASSEAGTLSGDTQYFGPGTRLTVL.